This TCR beta chain was found in a study of blood T cell repertoires in COVID-19 (dated by TCRdb to the early 2020s). Looking at the study overall: The collaborator samples originated in the United States, Italy and Spain and spanned the acute and convalescent phases of COVID-19. The material from the prospective study consisted of cDNA or gDNA derived from T cells, B-cell-depleted T cells, or PBMCs. Deeply sampled blood TCRbeta repertoires from subjects exposed to, actively infected with, or recovered from COVID-19 were included in the dataset. The repertoires were made available in a free public database intended to serve as a resource for research on the immune response to SARS-CoV-2. Samples were obtained from the ongoing ImmuneRACE study (first 160 participants) and from 1,254 subjects provided by 6 global collaborators. Sample metadata almost always included a de-identified subject ID, COVID-19 status, age in years and sex. Where available, HLA class I and class II types were obtained from metadata supplied by the sample provider rather than from assay-based typing.

The research as a whole found: The quantity of clinical and demographic metadata differed by source and by participant and was supplied without curation.

The germline V gene supplies CDR1 LGHNA and CDR2 YNFKEQ. V loses 1 base, J loses 0 bases, and the germline ends lie 10 bases apart. Including cysteine and phenylalanine, the CDR3 has 17 amino acids. CDR3 DNA is the only sequence kept; it has 51 bases, read in frame from the first base. In the prospective study, participants were about 18 to 90 years old, resided in around 25 geographic areas of the United States, and were enrolled through a virtual design. In the prospective study, participants were assigned to cohorts based on the clinical history participants reported in a screening survey and a study questionnaire. Recovered participants in ImmuneRACE Cohort 3 were defined by two consecutive negative NP/OP PCR tests, clearance by a healthcare professional, or resolution of symptoms. Mobile phlebotomists in the prospective study collected whole blood, serum and a nasopharyngeal or oropharyngeal swab from every participant. Prospective study participants could optionally give additional blood draws and questionnaires over a roughly two-month period. Blood samples from the prospective study were shipped frozen or at room temperature prior to DNA extraction.

This clone showed up just once. What antigen it recognizes has not been identified. No much larger clonotype is one base removed from it; base qualities were not supplied. The immunoSEQ Assay, a bias-controlled multiplex PCR, was used to amplify TCRbeta CDR3 regions from genomic DNA. Turning to the authors' computational methods: The number of nucleated cells in each sample was estimated by amplification of reference gene primers within the assay. To quantify the absolute abundance of each unique TCRbeta CDR3 rearrangement, sequence reads were collapsed and filtered. For each sample, productive Simpson clonality was calculated by taking the square root of Simpson's diversity index across productive rearrangements. What TCRdb holds here is the immuneACCESS table cut down to in-frame rearrangements. Part of the clones is not present; checked against another copy, under half of the missing clones reflect an unresolved V gene, and the others are unexplained. V, J and clone size derive from that table, while D and trimming were established from the DNA sequence. The sample table lists some 220,000 clones, 88% of them with a count of one. Just over 2.5% of the sample lies in the top ten.

This chain is built from TRBV4-2 and TRBJ1-6, with an unclear D gene assignment. The TCR sequence derives from a woman in her twenties or thirties who had recovered from COVID-19. Sequencing was done on a sample of PBMCs or T cells enriched from blood (not recorded which). The sequence in DNA is TGTGCCAGCAGCCAAGGAGCGTTAAGCTCCTATAATTCACCCCTCCACTTT. Translated, it reads CASSQGALSSYNSPLHF.